This record looks at one T cell receptor (beta chain) sequence and its context. These data originate in a study of control samples from healthy donors and cancer patients. The V end lost 3 bases, the J end lost 5 bases, and 13 bases lay between the germline ends. The CDR3 loop spans 14 amino acids. CDR1 and CDR2 from the germline V gene are SEHNR and FQNEAQ (reference sequence). TCRdb's table, derived via immunoSEQ multiplex PCR, lists solely in-frame clones and lacks some. Of around 100,000 clones listed, roughly 90% are singletons. The sequenced sample was PBMCs. This clonotype originated in a man aged 60-69 years with lung cancer. The rearrangement uses TRBV7-9 and TRBJ1-2, with TRBD1 as a possible D gene (6 bases). CDR3 residues: CASSLGEGGYGYTF. The CDR3 bases are TGTGCCAGCAGCTTGGGAGAAGGGGGATATGGCTACACCTTC. Filled out from reference TRBV7-9 and TRBJ1-2, the complete variable domain reads DTGVSQNPRHKITKRGQNVTFRCDPISEHNRLYWYRQTLGQGPEFLTYFQNEAQLEKSRLLSDRFSAERPKGSFSTLEIQRTEQGDSAMYLCASSLGEGGYGYTFGSGTRLTVV.